Listed here are 2 T cell receptor beta chains from one sample, sequenced in a study of CD8 T cells in Susac syndrome. RNA, at about 0.5 to 1 ug, was reverse transcribed with random hexamers. Via MiXCR, TCRdb re-called the immunoSEQ multiplex PCR reads, giving one row per CDR3 protein. The sample lists 100,000 to 150,000 distinct CDR3 sequences; 94% were seen once. Sequences were obtained from CD4+ T cells from PBMCs. Receptors originate from a human donor in good health.

This clonotype was picked up one time. The chain combines TRBV7-6 with TRBJ2-3; 8 positions match TRBD2. The germline V gene encodes CDR1 SGHVS and CDR2 FNYEAQ. The CDR3 covers 16 residues. With V trimmed by 4 bases and J by 3 bases, 9 bases remained unmatched. CDR3 protein: CASSSRRGVSTDTQYF. The CDR3 DNA sequence: TGTGCCAGCAGCTCCCGGCGGGGGGTCTCAACAGATACGCAGTATTTT.

This clonotype was detected only a few times. This chain uses TRBV30 with TRBJ1-1; TRBD1 might be the D (6 bases). The germline V and J ends were trimmed by 1 base and 0 bases, with 18 bases remaining between them. The length of the CDR3 is 17 residues. In germline, CDR1 is GTSNPN, CDR2 SVGIG (reference sequence). CDR3: CAWSATLTGSVNTEAFF. CDR3 in DNA: TGTGCCTGGAGTGCGACATTGACAGGATCTGTGAACACTGAAGCTTTCTTT.